The subject of this entry is one T cell receptor (beta chain). What it binds is not known. This entry is derived from a study of T cell repertoires in cytomegalovirus infection. On the study more broadly: CMV infection and matching HLA type were both indicated by public TCR beta signatures. Study outcomes and limitations: Ex vivo responses were dominated by HLA-C-restricted CMV-specific TCR beta clonotypes.

The CDR3 covers 15 residues. The V segment lost 5 bases and the J segment 4 bases; nucleotides outside the gene matches: 10. TCRdb fed the reads into MiXCR, producing one record per CDR3 protein. The sample carries hundreds of thousands of distinct CDR3 sequences, approximately 32% recorded once. The TCR comes from a human donor in good health (CMV status not recorded). Some clones in this sample may be carry-over from other donors' samples. The sequencing used cultured PBMCs, collected from culture after CMV antigen stimulation. The chain uses TRBV12-3 or TRBV12-4 and TRBJ1-1; 7 positions agree with TRBD1. For the CDR3, the DNA is TGTGCCAGCAGTCCCCCCGACAGGGCGGGCACTGAAGCTTTCTTT. Protein sequence: CASSPPDRAGTEAFF.